This passage covers 12 T cell receptor beta chains from one sample sequenced in a study of blood T cell repertoires in COVID-19. Sequencing was performed with immunoSEQ multiplex PCR; in TCRdb, only in-frame clones are kept and a portion is missing. The sample has roughly 150,000 clones; around 89% are singletons. Specimen: peripheral blood. These receptor sequences come from a man aged 60 to 69 with acute or convalescent COVID-19.

This chain uses TRBV6-5 with TRBJ2-1; TRBD1 agrees at 7 bases. V shed 0 bases and J 5 bases; nucleotides not matched to a gene: 4. CDR1 and CDR2 from the germline V gene are MNHEY and SVGAGI. The CDR3 is 15 amino acids. CDR3 sequence: CASSYSTGRNNEQFF. The DNA for the CDR3 is TGTGCCAGCAGTTACTCGACAGGGCGTAACAATGAGCAGTTCTTC.

CDR3 DNA sequence: TGTGCCAGCAGCTTTCTGAGGACTACCTCCAGGACGAACACCGGGGAGCTGTTTTTT. It is translated as CASSFLRTTSRTNTGELFF. The genes are TRBV11-2 and TRBJ2-2, with D maybe TRBD2 (6 bases). Looked up from germline, CDR1 is SGHAT and CDR2 is FQNNGV. With 3 bases removed from V and 0 bases from J, the gap between germline ends came to 20 bases. This CDR3 is built from 19 residues. Supplemented by reference TRBV11-2 and TRBJ2-2, the full variable domain reads EAGVAQSPRYKIIEKRQSVAFWCNPISGHATLYWYQQILGQGPKLLIQFQNNGVVDDSQLPKDRFSAERLKGVDSTLKIQPAKLEDSAVYLCASSFLRTTSRTNTGELFFGEGSRLTVL.

The DNA for the CDR3 is TGCGCCAGCAGCCAAGAGGGCCGTAGTGGCTACACCTTC. This translates into CASSQEGRSGYTF. V usage is TRBV4-1 and J usage is TRBJ1-2; no clear D. Germline V gives CDR1 MGHRA, CDR2 YSYEKL. Trimming removed 0 bases at V and 7 bases at J, with 9 bases between. The CDR3 is 13 residues long.

The gene calls are TRBV24-1 and TRBJ2-7; D may be TRBD1 (6 bases). Deletions cut 5 bases from V and 6 bases from J, with 16 bases between. CDR1 and CDR2 from the germline V gene are KGHDR and SFDVKD. CDR3 length: 14 amino acids. This CDR3 is CATSAARGRGEQYF. In nucleotides, the CDR3 is TGTGCCACCAGTGCCGCCAGGGGAAGGGGCGAGCAGTACTTC.

This rearrangement joins TRBV5-1 to TRBJ1-2; tentatively, D is TRBD1 (5 bases). In germline, CDR1 is SGHRS, CDR2 YFSETQ. There are 13 residues in the CDR3. V was clipped by 4 bases and J by 2 bases, with 9 bases between them. The CDR3 loop reads CASSAGLNYGYTF. DNA of the CDR3: TGCGCCAGCAGCGCGGGACTGAACTATGGCTACACCTTC. Full variable domain (missing parts from reference TRBV5-1 and TRBJ1-2): KAGVTQTPRYLIKTRGQQVTLSCSPISGHRSVSWYQQTPGQGLQFLFEYFSETQRNKGNFPGRFSGRQFSNSRSEMNVSTLELGDSALYLCASSAGLNYGYTFGSGTRLTVV.

There are a few counts of this clone. The rearrangement uses TRBV9 and TRBJ1-3; 9 nucleotides match TRBD1. The J segment lost 0 bases and the V segment lost 2 bases, leaving 12 bases of the junction unmatched. The CDR3 sequence is 19 residues long. Germline-derived CDR1 and CDR2 are SGDLS and YYNGEE. The CDR3 coding sequence is TGTGCCAGCAGCGTCACCGGGACAGGGCTTGATAGCTCTGGAAACACCATATATTTT. Translation gives CASSVTGTGLDSSGNTIYF.

V usage is TRBV5-6 and J usage is TRBJ1-2; D unresolved. This CDR3 is 12 amino acids long. Per germline, CDR1 SGHDT and CDR2 YYEEEE. The V and J ends lost 1 base and 5 bases respectively, with 6 bases between them. CDR3 residues: CASSLTEYGYTF. The CDR3 DNA sequence: TGTGCCAGCAGCTTGACCGAGTATGGCTACACCTTC.

This chain uses TRBV5-5 with TRBJ1-1; no definite D call. Germline values: CDR1 SGHKS, CDR2 YYEKEE (reference sequence). This CDR3 is built from 11 residues. V shed 5 bases and J shed 2 bases, with 4 bases lying between them. The CDR3 sequence: CASSLNTEAFF. The CDR3 bases are TGTGCCAGCAGTCTAAACACTGAAGCTTTCTTT.

The chain recombines TRBV18 with TRBJ1-1; maybe TRBD1 (6 bases). This CDR3 has 13 residues. The V end was cut by 4 bases, the J end by 5 bases, with 11 bases between. In germline, CDR1 is KGHSH, CDR2 LQKENI. CDR3 nucleotide sequence: TGTGCCAGCTCACGTAACACAGGGACTGAAGCTTTCTTT. This gives the protein CASSRNTGTEAFF. Filled out from reference TRBV18 and TRBJ1-1, the complete variable domain reads NAGVMQNPRHLVRRRGQEARLRCSPMKGHSHVYWYRQLPEEGLKFMVYLQKENIIDESGMPKERFSAEFPKEGPSILRIQQVVRGDSAAYFCASSRNTGTEAFFGQGTRLTVV.

The chain couples TRBV7-2 to TRBJ2-5; 7 positions match TRBD2. Germline V CDR1 and CDR2: SGHTA, FQGNSA. With 6 bases clipped from V and 1 base from J, the junction kept 11 bases outside the gene matches. The CDR3 runs 16 residues. CDR3 residues: CASSGGRGRRQETQYF. In nucleotides, the CDR3 is TGTGCCAGCAGTGGAGGGAGGGGTAGACGCCAAGAGACCCAGTACTTC.

The rearrangement joins TRBV24-1 to TRBJ2-1; 11 positions match TRBD2. The CDR3 covers 16 residues. Germline V CDR1 and CDR2: KGHDR, SFDVKD. The junction had 5 bases not matched to a gene; V was cut back by 0 bases and J by 8 bases. CDR3 sequence (DNA): TGTGCCACCAGTGATTTGAGTAGCGGGGGGGCCTATGAGCAGTTCTTC. This translates into CATSDLSSGGAYEQFF.

In its sample, this clone was seen once. The CDR3 spells CASSQGLGLGNTIYF. The CDR3 DNA follows: TGTGCCAGCAGTCAAGGACTAGGGTTAGGAAACACCATATATTTT. The rearrangement uses TRBV11-2 and TRBJ1-3; D is unresolved. Looked up from germline, CDR1 is SGHAT and CDR2 is FQNNGV. V was clipped by 6 bases and J by 4 bases, with 16 bases between them. CDR3 size: 15 residues. Complete variable domain (other parts from reference TRBV11-2 and TRBJ1-3): EAGVAQSPRYKIIEKRQSVAFWCNPISGHATLYWYQQILGQGPKLLIQFQNNGVVDDSQLPKDRFSAERLKGVDSTLKIQPAKLEDSAVYLCASSQGLGLGNTIYFGEGSWLTVV.